This passage covers 29 T cell receptor beta chains from one sample sequenced in a study of T cell responses to AZD1222 COVID-19 vaccine (dated by TCRdb to 2020 to 2023). The time point label of this sample denotes: baseline before first vaccination. The library relied on the immunoSEQ multiplex PCR assay. This immuneACCESS table, as held by TCRdb, lists in-frame sequences with V and J called but not all clones. Of the missing ones, under half trace to an unresolved V gene in checked studies; the others have no known cause. The sample profile shows roughly 180,000 clones; about 89% of them were found once. Of the sample, 1.9% is held by the ten largest clones. The sample consisted of peripheral blood, taken on day 0 of AZD1222 vaccination. All receptors come from an adult in good health.

The gene calls are TRBV11-2 and TRBJ2-7; D is possibly TRBD1 or TRBD2 (5 bases each). CDR1 and CDR2 (germline): SGHAT, FQNNGV. The V gene lost 5 bases and the J gene lost 0 bases, with 14 bases spanning the gap. The CDR3 has 15 residues. The CDR3 DNA reads as TGTGCCAGCAGCAGGACTGACAGATTCTCCTACGAGCAGTACTTC. Its translation: CASSRTDRFSYEQYF.

This chain links TRBV7-4 with TRBJ1-5; 8 positions agree with TRBD1. The CDR3 has 20 residues. CDR1 is SGHVT and CDR2 is SQSDAQ in the germline V gene. V was pared by 5 bases and J by 2 bases, with 20 bases of the junction left unmatched. CDR3 sequence reads: CASSHNPLVRDRHRNQPQHF. The CDR3 DNA follows: TGTGCCAGCAGCCATAATCCTCTCGTCCGGGACAGGCACCGCAATCAGCCCCAGCATTTT.

This clone was found a few times. The chain combines TRBV5-1 with TRBJ2-7; maybe TRBD1 (6 bases). The CDR3 sequence is 15 residues long. V gave up 3 bases and J gave up 6 bases, with 19 bases separating them. Germline values: CDR1 SGHRS, CDR2 YFSETQ. The CDR3 DNA follows: TGCGCCAGCAGCTCGAATCCTAACAGGGTCGGCGAGCAGTACTTC. This encodes CASSSNPNRVGEQYF.

The V and J genes are TRBV7-2 and TRBJ2-5; 10 bases fit TRBD2. Germline V gene data show CDR1 as SGHTA and CDR2 as FQGNSA. J gave up 4 bases and V 5 bases, and 13 bases lay outside the gene matches. There are 17 residues in the CDR3. CDR3 in amino acids: CASSIRLAGAAIETQYF. The CDR3 bases are TGTGCCAGCAGCATACGACTAGCGGGCGCCGCAATAGAGACCCAGTACTTC.

The chain uses TRBV28 and TRBJ1-1; D perhaps matches TRBD1 (6 bases). CDR1 and CDR2 (germline): MDHEN, SYDVKM. Trimming took off 8 bases at V and 1 base at J, with 29 bases between the two ends. The CDR3 length is 19 residues. The chain's CDR3 is CASPRAGTHTMYGNTEAFF. The CDR3 bases are TGTGCCAGCCCGCGCGCCGGGACACACACCATGTATGGGAACACTGAAGCTTTCTTT.

J is TRBJ1-2 and V is TRBV5-4, with 8 nucleotides matching TRBD1. The length of the CDR3 is 13 residues. V was clipped by 1 base and J by 7 bases; unmatched bases: 3. Per germline, CDR1 SGHNT and CDR2 YYREEE (reference sequence). The CDR3 sequence is CASSLQGARGYTF. The DNA for the CDR3 is TGTGCCAGCAGCTTGCAGGGGGCGCGTGGCTACACCTTC.

The J gene is TRBJ2-2, the V gene TRBV3-1 (or the pseudogene TRBV3-2); D may be TRBD1 or TRBD2 (5 bases each). The CDR3 sequence is 16 residues long. Germline CDR1 and CDR2: LGHDT and YNNKEL (reference sequence). With 8 bases removed from V and 8 bases from J, the gap between germline ends came to 24 bases. CDR3 region: CASSPPGPPRGGELFF. The CDR3 DNA follows: TGTGCCAGCTCACCCCCGGGACCTCCACGAGGGGGGGAGCTGTTTTTT.

In its sample, this clone was seen once. This chain connects TRBV6-2 or TRBV6-3 to TRBJ1-5; no clear D. There are 14 residues in the CDR3. V lost 2 bases, J lost 7 bases, and 12 bases lay in between. Germline V gene sequence: CDR1 MNHEY, CDR2 SVGEGT. CDR3 in amino acids: CASSYGLGRQPQHF. In nucleotides, the CDR3 is TGTGCCAGCAGTTACGGGCTTGGTCGACAGCCCCAGCATTTT.

The CDR3 reads CSVIPVYGYTF. The DNA for the CDR3 is TGCAGTGTCATACCCGTCTATGGCTACACCTTC. The chain is built from TRBV20-1 and TRBJ1-2, with D unresolved. This CDR3 has 11 residues. CDR1 and CDR2 (germline): DFQATT, SNEGSKA (reference sequence). V was pared by 7 bases and J by 4 bases, with 10 bases between.

The gene calls are TRBV30 and TRBJ1-6; D might be TRBD1 (5 bases). This CDR3 comprises 17 residues. The V gene lost 3 bases and the J gene lost 0 bases, with 15 bases spanning the gap. The germline V gene encodes CDR1 GTSNPN and CDR2 SVGIG (reference sequence). The CDR3 region has the DNA TGTGCCTGGAGGAGTCGGGGACTTAGCTCCTATAATTCACCCCTCCACTTT. Its protein product is CAWRSRGLSSYNSPLHF.

V is TRBV14 and J is TRBJ1-2; the match to TRBD1 covers 12 bases. V lost 4 bases to trimming and J lost 4 bases; unmatched junction nucleotides: 7. This CDR3 is 16 amino acids long. Germline-derived CDR1 and CDR2 are SGHDN and FVKESK. The CDR3 loop reads CASSRLSGQGAYGYTF. The CDR3 DNA is TGTGCCAGCAGCCGGCTATCGGGACAGGGGGCCTATGGCTACACCTTC.

The J gene is TRBJ1-1, the V gene TRBV7-9; D remains ambiguous. The CDR3 is 13 residues long. CDR1 SEHNR and CDR2 FQNEAQ come from the germline V gene (reference sequence). V was shortened by 2 bases and J by 3 bases, with 7 bases between the two germline ends. The CDR3 bases are TGTGCCAGCAGCTTAATAAGTTACACTGAAGCTTTCTTT. It is translated as CASSLISYTEAFF.

The chain links TRBV3-1 (or the pseudogene TRBV3-2) to TRBJ1-3; D gene unclear. Germline V gene data show CDR1 as LGHDT and CDR2 as YNNKEL (reference sequence). This CDR3 region has 16 residues. Trimming stripped 2 bases from V and 0 bases from J, with 11 bases between. The CDR3 DNA sequence: TGTGCCAGCAGCCAAACCGGCCCCAGCTCTGGAAACACCATATATTTT. It yields the protein CASSQTGPSSGNTIYF.

This clone occurred a few times. The chain carries TRBV11-2 and TRBJ1-3; no clear D gene. Per germline, CDR1 SGHAT and CDR2 FQNNGV. Deletions cut 5 bases from V and 6 bases from J, with 20 bases between. This CDR3 spans 16 amino acids. As DNA, the CDR3 is TGTGCCAGCAGCCCCCGAGGTCTGCAGTGGCTAAACACCATATATTTT. Translated, it gives CASSPRGLQWLNTIYF.

The chain has TRBV2 and TRBJ2-3, with 12 bases fitting TRBD2. With 7 bases clipped from V and 2 bases from J, the junction kept 4 bases outside the gene matches. The length of the CDR3 is 15 residues. CDR1 and CDR2 (germline): SNHLY, FYNNEI. The CDR3 nucleotides are TGTGCCAGCACCCGGACTAGCGGGAACACAGATACGCAGTATTTT. It specifies CASTRTSGNTDTQYF.

The chain links TRBV28 to TRBJ2-1; 7 bases line up with TRBD2. Germline CDR1 MDHEN, CDR2 SYDVKM. V lost 4 bases, J lost 3 bases, and 6 bases stayed unmatched. This CDR3 has 15 amino acids. CDR3 protein: CASSSRGGGYNEQFF. The CDR3 bases are TGTGCCAGCAGTTCCCGTGGCGGGGGCTACAATGAGCAGTTCTTC.

The genes are TRBV27 and TRBJ2-5; 7 bases align to TRBD1. Trimming removed 5 bases from V and 5 bases from J; junction bases left unmatched: 11. Germline lookup yields CDR1 MNHEY and CDR2 SMNVEV (reference sequence). The CDR3 spans 15 residues. This CDR3 reads CASSPRTGGGETQYF. In DNA form, the CDR3 reads TGTGCCAGCAGTCCAAGGACAGGTGGAGGCGAGACCCAGTACTTC.

V usage is TRBV28 and J usage is TRBJ1-1; D is possibly TRBD1 (5 bases). Trimming pared 6 bases from V and 8 bases from J, leaving 25 bases between. This CDR3 region has 16 residues. Germline V gene sequence: CDR1 MDHEN, CDR2 SYDVKM. The CDR3 coding sequence is TGTGCCAGCAGACCTTCTCTGGGGGTAGGGTTCTTAGAAGCTTTCTTT. Its protein product is CASRPSLGVGFLEAFF. Combining the CDR3 with reference TRBV28 and TRBJ1-1 gives the whole variable domain DVKVTQSSRYLVKRTGEKVFLECVQDMDHENMFWYRQDPGLGLRLIYFSYDVKMKEKGDIPEGYSVSREKKERFSLILESASTNQTSMYLCASRPSLGVGFLEAFFGQGTRLTVV.

This clone showed up just once. The CDR3 loop reads CASSLRGRETQYF. The CDR3 DNA reads TGTGCCAGCAGCTTGCGGGGACGAGAGACCCAGTACTTC. V usage is TRBV5-8 and J usage is TRBJ2-5; D may correspond to TRBD1 or TRBD2 (5 bases each). Trimming cost V 1 base and J 4 bases, with 8 bases left between them. Germline CDR1 and CDR2: SGHTS and YDEGEE. The CDR3 covers 13 residues.

CDR3 region: CASGKEQGGGYGYTF. CDR3 nucleotide sequence: TGTGCCAGCGGAAAAGAACAGGGAGGCGGCTATGGCTACACCTTC. The chain uses TRBV5-4 and TRBJ1-2, with D possibly being TRBD1 (6 bases). CDR1 and CDR2 from the germline V gene are SGHNT and YYREEE (reference sequence). V was shortened by 7 bases and J by 4 bases, with 20 bases between the two germline ends. There are 15 residues in the CDR3.

The chain is built from TRBV12-3 or TRBV12-4 and TRBJ1-6; 7 bases match TRBD1. The CDR3 sequence is 13 residues long. With 5 bases clipped from V and 11 bases from J, the junction kept 6 bases outside the gene matches. The CDR3 DNA is TGTGCCAGCAGTGTGACAGGGAGGGCACCCCTCCACTTT. Residues: CASSVTGRAPLHF.

V gene TRBV9 combines with J gene TRBJ1-1, with a tentative D call TRBD1 (5 bases). Trimming shortened V by 4 bases and J by 3 bases, and 16 bases separated the two germline ends. Germline CDR1 SGDLS, CDR2 YYNGEE. CDR3 size: 15 residues. The DNA of the CDR3 is TGTGCCAGCAGCCCTCGCGTGACAGTCTACACTGAAGCTTTCTTT. Residues: CASSPRVTVYTEAFF.

The chain joins TRBV28 to TRBJ2-1, with D perhaps TRBD2 (5 bases). The V and J ends lost 5 bases and 4 bases respectively, with 12 bases between them. The CDR3 loop spans 14 amino acids. Per germline, CDR1 MDHEN and CDR2 SYDVKM. CDR3 bases: TGTGCCAGCAGTCCCCTAGAGCGGTACAATGAGCAGTTCTTC. Its translation is CASSPLERYNEQFF.

Only a few counts were recorded for this clone. The chain joins TRBV24-1 to TRBJ2-1; 10 bases map to TRBD2. V was pared by 6 bases and J by 6 bases, with 7 bases of the junction left unmatched. Germline V gene lookup returns CDR1 KGHDR and CDR2 SFDVKD. This CDR3 has 15 residues. For the CDR3, the DNA is TGTGCCACCAGTATGCTAGCGGGAGAAATCAATGAGCAGTTCTTC. It is translated as CATSMLAGEINEQFF.

The rearrangement links TRBV30 to TRBJ2-1, with TRBD2 matching 8 bases. The CDR3 consists of 12 residues. The V segment lost 3 bases and the J segment 8 bases; nucleotides outside the gene matches: 3. Looked up from germline, CDR1 is GTSNPN and CDR2 is SVGIG (reference sequence). CDR3 amino acids: CAWRGGGHEQFF. The CDR3 coding sequence is TGTGCCTGGAGAGGCGGGGGGCATGAGCAGTTCTTC.

The rearrangement joins TRBV5-6 to TRBJ2-7; D remains ambiguous. V was trimmed by 4 bases and J by 2 bases, leaving 16 bases between them. CDR3 length equals 15 residues. Germline CDR1 SGHDT, CDR2 YYEEEE. The CDR3 spells CASSAMGPRAYEQYF. DNA for the CDR3: TGTGCCAGCAGCGCCATGGGCCCACGGGCCTACGAGCAGTACTTC.

J is TRBJ1-3 and V is TRBV2; 12 nucleotides line up with TRBD1. Germline-derived CDR1 and CDR2 are SNHLY and FYNNEI. The CDR3 sequence is 16 residues long. The junction had 3 bases not matched to a gene; V was cut back by 6 bases and J by 0 bases. CDR3 nucleotide sequence: TGTGCCAGCAGGGGACAGGGGGCGATCTCTGGAAACACCATATATTTT. Protein: CASRGQGAISGNTIYF.

This chain links TRBV6-5 with TRBJ2-1, with TRBD1 as a possible D gene (5 bases). With 10 bases removed from V and 5 bases from J, the gap between germline ends came to 18 bases. CDR1 and CDR2 from the germline V gene are MNHEY and SVGAGI. The length of the CDR3 is 14 residues. As DNA, the CDR3 is TGTGCCACGGGTACAGGAGCTACGCACAATGAGCAGTTCTTC. Amino acid sequence: CATGTGATHNEQFF.

The chain couples TRBV6-2 or TRBV6-3 to TRBJ2-7; D ambiguous. Trimming pared 2 bases from V and 4 bases from J, leaving 9 bases between. This CDR3 has 13 residues. Germline V gene data show CDR1 as MNHEY and CDR2 as SVGEGT. CDR3 sequence reads: CASSYTPTYEQYF. CDR3 DNA: TGTGCCAGCAGTTACACACCAACTTACGAGCAGTACTTC.